The 2 T cell receptor beta chains below come from one sample, sequenced in a study of T-cell reconstitution after alpha-beta-depleted transplantation in children. Unique molecular identifiers were used in preparing the TCRbeta library. TCRdb used MiXCR to reprocess the PCR reads, holding one entry per CDR3 protein. The sample shows 700,000 to 950,000 distinct CDR3 sequences, 15% to 20% of them seen only once. The sample was PBMCs, mostly from graft donor cells, taken 360 days after TCRalphabeta/CD19-depleted stem cell transplant. Source of these receptors: a male patient younger than 18 who had a stem cell transplant for acute lymphoblastic leukemia, so the T cells may come from the graft donor.

This clonotype was detected a few times. The chain is built from TRBV20-1 and TRBJ1-3, with 11 bases lining up with TRBD1. The length of the CDR3 is 16 residues. CDR1 DFQATT and CDR2 SNEGSKA come from the germline V gene (reference sequence). The junction had 7 bases not matched to a gene; V was cut back by 6 bases and J by 0 bases. The CDR3 DNA sequence: TGCAGTGCACGGACAGGGGGCTATTTCTCTGGAAACACCATATATTTT. This encodes CSARTGGYFSGNTIYF.

The CDR3: CASSFRDRGLSNEQFF. CDR3 sequence (DNA): TGCGCCAGCAGCTTCCGGGACAGGGGGCTATCCAATGAGCAGTTCTTC. V usage is TRBV5-1 and J usage is TRBJ2-1, with TRBD1 matching over 12 bases. Looked up from germline, CDR1 is SGHRS and CDR2 is YFSETQ. The junction had 6 bases not matched to a gene; V was cut back by 2 bases and J by 6 bases. The CDR3 consists of 16 residues.